The present T cell receptor beta chain was sequenced within a study of tumor-infiltrating lymphocytes in oesophageal squamous cell carcinoma. TCRdb re-analysed the PCR reads in MiXCR, keeping a single row per CDR3 protein. The repertoire holds 20,000 to 25,000 distinct CDR3 sequences, with under 45% as singletons. Both ends counted, the CDR3 spans 16 residues. About this clonotype itself: Since no conserved phenylalanine or tryptophan closes the CDR3, a read error is the likely cause. Because the CDR3's place on the DNA is in doubt, the DNA is left out and the CDR3 is given as listed by TCRdb.

This chain joins TRBV12-3 or TRBV12-4 and TRBJ2-3; the table names TRBD1, a call not compared with the DNA. Material: esophageal tumor tissue. This TCR derives from a male donor with esophageal squamous cell carcinoma. The CDR3 spells CASSFGDIRETQYFGP.